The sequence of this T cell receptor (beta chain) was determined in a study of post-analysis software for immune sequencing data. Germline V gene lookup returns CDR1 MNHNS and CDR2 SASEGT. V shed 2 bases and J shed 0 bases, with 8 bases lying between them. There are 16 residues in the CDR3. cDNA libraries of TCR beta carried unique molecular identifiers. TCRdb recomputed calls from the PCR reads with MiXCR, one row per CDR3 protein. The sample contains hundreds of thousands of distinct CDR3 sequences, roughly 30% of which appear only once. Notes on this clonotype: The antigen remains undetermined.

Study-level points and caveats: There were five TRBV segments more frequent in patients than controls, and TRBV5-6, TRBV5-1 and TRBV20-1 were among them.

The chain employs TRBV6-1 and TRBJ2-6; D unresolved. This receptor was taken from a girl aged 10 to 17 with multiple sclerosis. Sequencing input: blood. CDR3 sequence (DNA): TGTGCCAGCAGTGAATCGGTTGCCTCTGGGGCCAACGTCCTGACTTTC. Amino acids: CASSESVASGANVLTF.